This T cell receptor (beta chain) was obtained from a study of T cell repertoires in cytomegalovirus infection. About the research overall: Evidence of both CMV infection and a matching HLA type came from public TCR beta signatures.

Germline V gene sequence: CDR1 MNHNS, CDR2 SASEGT. The V end was cut by 5 bases, the J end by 10 bases, with 10 bases between. CDR3 length equals 11 residues. TCRdb itself ran the reads through MiXCR, one entry per CDR3 protein. The table shows 500,000 to 600,000 distinct CDR3 sequences, with approximately 15% occurring only once. This clonotype has at least ten counts. Its antigen is not identified. Study conclusions and caveats: Predominance within the ex vivo response was attributable to HLA-C-restricted CMV-specific TCR beta clonotypes. Frequencies of public TCR beta families were cumulated, and this identified carriers of CMV plus the relevant HLA.

Sequencing used CD8+ T cells from PBMCs. J is TRBJ2-3 and V is TRBV6-1; D call uncertain. This sequence originates from a human donor in good health (CMV status not recorded). Some clones in this sample may be carry-over from other donors' samples. The CDR3 protein is CASSSKGAQYF. The CDR3 nucleotides read TGTGCCAGCAGTTCAAAGGGTGCGCAGTATTTT.